The clone carrying this T cell receptor (beta chain) was seen a handful of times. These data are taken from a study of T-cell reconstitution after alpha-beta-depleted transplantation in children. Molecular barcoding with unique molecular identifiers was used for the TCRbeta library. TCRdb redid the calling of the PCR reads with MiXCR, one entry per CDR3 protein. The table shows fewer than 95,000 distinct CDR3 sequences, with 9% to 15% occurring only once. Trimming pared 2 bases from V and 8 bases from J, leaving 10 bases between. This CDR3 is 13 amino acids long. Germline assignment: CDR1 LGHDT and CDR2 YNNKEL (reference sequence).

The receptor's source is a human donor who donated a stem cell graft to a child with inherited bone marrow failure. The genes are TRBV3-1 and TRBJ2-1; no firm D call. The sample consisted of PBMCs from the stem cell graft donor, taken from the stem cell graft. The CDR3 spells CASSQLTPHEQFF. The CDR3 DNA sequence: TGTGCCAGCAGCCAATTAACCCCGCATGAGCAGTTCTTC.